The source of this T cell receptor beta chain is a study of spatial heterogeneity in lung cancer. Study background: Sequencing consistently turned up more beta-chain sequences than alpha-chain sequences.

Each molecule of TCR cDNA was tagged with one unique molecular identifier. TCRdb re-analysed the 5' RACE reads in MiXCR, keeping a single row per CDR3 protein. The table includes 14,000 to 15,000 distinct CDR3 sequences, 10% to 12% detected once. This clonotype was seen at least ten times. Trimming pared 4 bases from V and 5 bases from J, leaving 8 bases between. This CDR3 spans 12 amino acids. CDR1 is MNHEY, CDR2 SMNVEV, per germline (reference sequence). Time point denoted: sample taken at primary tumor resection. Material for sequencing was whole RNA from tumor, nontumor lung or frozen PBMC, left unsorted.

The chain combines TRBV27 with TRBJ2-5; D gene unclear. The sample here was PBMCs, taken at surgery. The TCR was taken from a female donor with early-stage non-small cell lung cancer. The CDR3 sequence: CASSSKDETQYF. Written as DNA, the CDR3 is TGTGCCAGCAGTTCGAAGGATGAGACCCAGTACTTC.